There are a few counts of the clone carrying this TCR beta chain. The germline V gene has CDR1 SGDLS and CDR2 YYNGEE. The CDR3 is made up of 13 amino acids. Sample donors were healthy Caucasian individuals that came from Russia, aged roughly 6 to 95. Extraction yielded at least 5 micrograms of total RNA per sample. The authors ran a second PCR of 7 to 11 cycles using a sample-barcoded 5' primer and a J-beta primer mix. One entry per CDR3 protein, called by TCRdb with MiXCR from the 5' RACE reads. This sample has approximately 600,000 distinct CDR3 sequences; roughly three fifths occur once, and the top ten carry 30% to 40%. These data are taken from a study of blood T cells in healthy people across ages.

The origin of this receptor is a man aged 55 to 69 in good health. The sequenced sample consisted of blood. The gene calls are TRBV9 and TRBJ2-5; D is possibly TRBD1 (6 bases). The DNA end lines up better with TRBJ2-7; the J call may be wrong. CDR3 loop: CASSVQQGGEQYF. The CDR3 DNA reads TGTGCCAGCAGCGTACAACAGGGTGGCGAGCAGTACTTC.